Shown below are 18 T cell receptor beta chains from a single sample sequenced in a study of T-cell memory formation after mild COVID-19. TCRdb reanalysed the 5' RACE reads using MiXCR and keeps one entry per CDR3 protein. The sample has around 320,000 distinct CDR3 sequences; just under 20% are singletons. Sequenced sample: PBMCs or a T cell subset sorted from them (not recorded which). These receptor sequences come from a man aged 18 to 35 who had mild COVID-19 (a few samples of this study predate the infection). Cell type and time point are not known.

This clonotype came up a few times. J is TRBJ1-1 and V is TRBV15; D unclear. The CDR3 has 13 amino acids. V was clipped by 0 bases and J by 8 bases, with 10 bases between them. From germline, CDR1 is LNHNV and CDR2 YYDKDF (reference sequence). The CDR3, as DNA: TGTGCCACCAGCAGAGATTCGAACCGAGAAGCTTTCTTT. It yields the protein CATSRDSNREAFF.

This clonotype has a handful of counts. CDR3 in DNA: TGCGCCAGCAGCCAGATGACAGTGACGAACACTGAAGCTTTCTTT. Its translation: CASSQMTVTNTEAFF. This chain uses TRBV4-3 with TRBJ1-1, with a tentative D call TRBD1 (5 bases). CDR1 and CDR2 (germline): LGHNA, YSLEER. The CDR3 covers 15 residues. Trimming cost V 3 bases and J 1 base, with 12 bases left between them.

The sample holds a few counts of this clonotype. The CDR3 here is CASSQRHRNSPLHF. In DNA form, the CDR3 reads TGTGCCAGCAGCCAGCGACACCGAAATTCACCCCTCCACTTT. This rearrangement joins TRBV3-1 to TRBJ1-6; D is unresolved. CDR3 length equals 14 residues. Germline V gene data show CDR1 as LGHDT and CDR2 as YNNKEL (reference sequence). Trimming stripped 3 bases from V and 7 bases from J, with 10 bases between.

V gene TRBV7-2 combines with J gene TRBJ1-1; 10 bases are shared with TRBD1. The CDR3 spans 15 residues. After removal of 4 bases from V and 5 bases from J, the junction contained 7 bases not matched to a gene. Germline CDR1 reads SGHTA; CDR2 reads FQGNSA. CDR3 sequence (DNA): TGTGCCAGCAGCTCAGACAGGGGGCGCACAACTGAAGCTTTCTTT. Its translation is CASSSDRGRTTEAFF. The full variable domain, with the rest looked up from reference TRBV7-2 and TRBJ1-1, is GAGVSQSPSNKVTEKGKDVELRCDPISGHTALYWYRQSLGQGLEFLIYFQGNSAPDKSGLPSDRFSAERTGGSVSTLTIQRTQQEDSAVYLCASSSDRGRTTEAFFGQGTRLTVV.

This clonotype was seen only a few times. The V call is TRBV5-1, the J call TRBJ2-3; 7 bases map to TRBD2. The length of the CDR3 is 15 residues. After removal of 0 bases from V and 0 bases from J, the junction contained 1 base not matched to a gene. From germline, CDR1 is SGHRS and CDR2 YFSETQ. CDR3 region: CASSLGRGSTDTQYF. In nucleotides, the CDR3 is TGCGCCAGCAGCTTGGGGCGGGGGAGCACAGATACGCAGTATTTT.

This clonotype was counted many times. This chain links TRBV3-1 with TRBJ2-3; D is possibly TRBD2 (6 bases). The CDR3 runs 14 residues. Trimming removed 4 bases from V and 5 bases from J, with 13 bases in between. The germline V gene has CDR1 LGHDT and CDR2 YNNKEL (reference sequence). Here the CDR3 reads CASSLTSSEDTQYF. Here the CDR3 DNA reads TGTGCCAGCAGCCTTACTAGCTCCGAAGATACGCAGTATTTT.

This chain joins TRBV5-1 and TRBJ1-1; D is unresolved. V shed 4 bases and J shed 1 base, with 8 bases lying between them. This CDR3 spans 13 amino acids. Germline V lookup: CDR1 SGHRS, CDR2 YFSETQ. CDR3 amino acids: CASSEVWNTEAFF. The CDR3 bases are TGCGCCAGCAGCGAGGTGTGGAACACTGAAGCTTTCTTT.

In nucleotides, the CDR3 is TGTGCCAGCAGTAGAGGACAAGAGCAGTACTTC. Amino acid sequence: CASSRGQEQYF. This sequence joins TRBV6-5 and TRBJ2-7; possibly TRBD1 for D (5 bases). The germline V and J ends were trimmed by 5 bases and 7 bases, with 9 bases remaining between them. Germline CDR1 is MNHEY and CDR2 is SVGAGI. The CDR3 contains 11 residues.

The table lists this clonotype with a few counts. The J gene is TRBJ1-6, the V gene TRBV6-5, with D unclear. The CDR3 sequence is 12 residues long. CDR1 and CDR2 (germline): MNHEY, SVGAGI. V was shortened by 6 bases and J by 9 bases, with 9 bases between the two germline ends. CDR3 DNA: TGTGCCAGCAGCCCCGACGGTTCACCCCTCCACTTT. Its translation: CASSPDGSPLHF.

The chain recombines TRBV11-2 with TRBJ2-3, with D tentatively TRBD2 (6 bases). Trimming took 0 bases from V and 3 from J, leaving 7 bases between them. Germline values: CDR1 SGHAT, CDR2 FQNNGV. This CDR3 contains 14 residues. The CDR3 DNA is TGTGCCAGCAGCTTAGATCTAGCGACAGATACGCAGTATTTT. It encodes CASSLDLATDTQYF.

CDR3 nucleotide sequence: TGCGCCAGCAGCCAAGAGACAAGAACACTGTACGAGCAGTACTTC. This translates into CASSQETRTLYEQYF. The genes are TRBV4-1 and TRBJ2-7; D unclear. Germline assignment: CDR1 MGHRA and CDR2 YSYEKL. The CDR3 is 15 residues long. Trimming took off 0 bases at V and 4 bases at J, with 13 bases between the two ends.

This clonotype was picked up a small number of times. V and J are TRBV29-1 and TRBJ2-3; 7 nucleotides align to TRBD2. Germline assignment: CDR1 SQVTM and CDR2 ANQGSEA. The CDR3 loop spans 15 amino acids. V lost 6 bases and J lost 0; bases outside the gene matches: 9. In DNA form, the CDR3 reads TGCAGCGTCCGCGGGGGACTTACTAGCACAGATACGCAGTATTTT. Translated: CSVRGGLTSTDTQYF.

This clonotype turned up a few times. This chain connects TRBV6-4 to TRBJ2-3; 9 positions match TRBD2. The germline V gene has CDR1 MRHNA and CDR2 SNTAGT. This CDR3 is 16 amino acids long. With V trimmed by 3 bases and J by 5 bases, 9 bases remained unmatched. The CDR3 sequence: CASSEGTSPEVDTQYF. CDR3 coding DNA: TGTGCCAGCAGTGAAGGGACTAGCCCAGAGGTAGATACGCAGTATTTT.

The chain combines TRBV7-2 with TRBJ2-7; 10 positions agree with TRBD2. The CDR3 is 13 residues long. V dropped 4 bases and J dropped 6; count of bases not matched to a gene: 3. Germline V gene sequence: CDR1 SGHTA, CDR2 FQGNSA. CDR3 region: CASSSTSGVEQYF. CDR3 nucleotides: TGTGCCAGCAGCTCAACTAGCGGGGTCGAGCAGTACTTC.

This clonotype was detected a few times. The chain joins TRBV11-2 to TRBJ2-1; D is ambiguous. The V end was cut by 2 bases, the J end by 3 bases, with 14 bases between. From germline, CDR1 is SGHAT and CDR2 FQNNGV. The CDR3 length is 16 residues. CDR3 coding DNA: TGTGCCAGCAGCTTACGGTCCCCGGCTATCTACAATGAGCAGTTCTTC. Translated: CASSLRSPAIYNEQFF.

This clonotype has a count of ten or more. The rearrangement uses TRBV25-1 and TRBJ2-7, with 8 bases lining up with TRBD1. CDR3 size: 14 residues. V gave up 4 bases and J gave up 2 bases; unmatched junction bases: 4. Germline lookup yields CDR1 MGHDK and CDR2 SYGVNS. The CDR3, as DNA: TGTGCCAGCAGTGTCCGGACAGGGACCTACGAGCAGTACTTC. It yields the protein CASSVRTGTYEQYF.

A few counts support this clonotype. This sequence joins TRBV20-1 and TRBJ2-2; 10 positions match TRBD1. The CDR3 consists of 15 residues. After removal of 0 bases from V and 6 bases from J, the junction contained 4 bases not matched to a gene. Germline V lookup: CDR1 DFQATT, CDR2 SNEGSKA (reference sequence). Here the CDR3 DNA reads TGCAGTGCTAGAGAGGGTGGGACAGGGGCCGGGGAGCTGTTTTTT. Amino acids: CSAREGGTGAGELFF.

There are a few counts of this clonotype. The chain is built from TRBV7-2 and TRBJ2-7; possibly TRBD2 for D (5 bases). The CDR3 contains 13 residues. CDR1 SGHTA and CDR2 FQGNSA come from the germline V gene. V dropped 0 bases and J dropped 12 bases, with 15 bases sitting between them. The CDR3 DNA sequence: TGTGCCAGCAGCTTAGCCCCGGGAAGGGATTGGTACTTC. Its protein product is CASSLAPGRDWYF.